The 29 T cell receptor beta chains below come from one sample, sequenced in a study of vaccination effects on CD4 cells after COVID-19. This table comes from immunoSEQ multiplex PCR, and its TCRdb copy is limited to in-frame clones, with some not included. The sample holds 20,000 to 30,000 clones, roughly 79% seen once. Using viral peptide pools, the ViraFEST assay grew out antigen-specific CD4+ T cells prior to sequencing. The culture ran for around nine days, and then CD4+ T cells were isolated. Participants each got two BNT162b2 or mRNA-1273 vaccine doses. These receptors have no identified antigens. Specimen: CD4+ T cells from PBMCs cultured with SARS-CoV-2 spike peptides, collected after COVID-19 vaccination. The receptors here all came from a human donor who received a COVID-19 vaccine. Some clones in this sample may be carry-over from other donors' samples.

The chain joins TRBV19 to TRBJ1-5; maybe TRBD1 (5 bases). This CDR3 spans 14 amino acids. Germline values: CDR1 LNHDA, CDR2 SQIVND (reference sequence). Trimming shortened V by 0 bases and J by 7 bases, and 10 bases separated the two germline ends. CDR3 nucleotide sequence: TGTGCCAGTAGTATAGAGGGGGGAGGACAGCCCCAGCATTTT. It encodes CASSIEGGGQPQHF. The complete variable domain, with remaining parts taken from reference TRBV19 and TRBJ1-5, reads DGGITQSPKYLFRKEGQNVTLSCEQNLNHDAMYWYRQDPGQGLRLIYYSQIVNDFQKGDIAEGYSVSREKKESFPLTVTSAQKNPTAFYLCASSIEGGGQPQHFGDGTRLSIL.

The chain uses TRBV5-1 and TRBJ1-2, with a tentative D call TRBD1 (5 bases). V was cut by 4 bases and J by 2 bases, with 15 bases left in between. This CDR3 is 15 amino acids long. From germline, CDR1 is SGHRS and CDR2 YFSETQ. The chain's CDR3 is CASSVTGIQNYGYTF. The CDR3 DNA follows: TGCGCCAGCAGCGTTACAGGAATTCAAAACTATGGCTACACCTTC.

This clone was observed a few times. This sequence joins TRBV15 and TRBJ2-7, with D unresolved. This CDR3 region has 17 residues. Deletions cut 0 bases from V and 1 base from J, with 16 bases between. Germline V gene sequence: CDR1 LNHNV, CDR2 YYDKDF (reference sequence). The CDR3 bases are TGTGCCACCAGCAGAGATCAGAACAGCCCGTTATCCTACGAGCAGTACGTC. This codes for CATSRDQNSPLSYEQYV.

J is TRBJ2-1 and V is TRBV7-3; 7 nucleotides agree with TRBD1. With 2 bases clipped from V and 5 bases from J, the junction kept 3 bases outside the gene matches. The CDR3 is 14 residues long. Germline V CDR1 and CDR2: SGHTA, FQGTGA. In DNA form, the CDR3 reads TGTGCCAGCAGCTTAGCCGGACAGGACAATGAGCAGTTCTTC. Translation gives CASSLAGQDNEQFF.

This clone has just a few counts. The genes are TRBV11-2 and TRBJ2-1; 8 bases are shared with TRBD2. The V and J ends lost 6 bases and 15 bases, in that order; junction bases with no gene match: 7. CDR3 size: 11 residues. From germline, CDR1 is SGHAT and CDR2 FQNNGV. CDR3 sequence: CASSTGTSRFF. The CDR3 coding sequence is TGTGCCAGCAGTACGGGGACTAGTAGGTTCTTC. Full variable domain (missing parts from reference TRBV11-2 and TRBJ2-1): EAGVAQSPRYKIIEKRQSVAFWCNPISGHATLYWYQQILGQGPKLLIQFQNNGVVDDSQLPKDRFSAERLKGVDSTLKIQPAKLEDSAVYLCASSTGTSRFFGPGTRLTVL.

The rearrangement joins TRBV28 to TRBJ1-2, with D perhaps TRBD1 (6 bases). V dropped 6 bases and J dropped 3 bases, with 8 bases sitting between them. The germline gives CDR1 MDHEN, CDR2 SYDVKM. The CDR3 runs 12 residues. The CDR3 sequence: CASRAGDYGYTF. CDR3 nucleotides: TGTGCCAGCAGGGCAGGGGACTATGGCTACACCTTC.

The rearrangement uses TRBV3-1 (or the pseudogene TRBV3-2) and TRBJ1-2; 8 bases agree with TRBD1. The CDR3 runs 15 residues. The germline CDR1 and CDR2 sequences are LGHDT and YNNKEL (reference sequence). V lost 3 bases, J lost 3 bases, and 6 bases stayed unmatched. The CDR3 coding sequence is TGTGCCAGCAGCCATATGACAGGGGTCGACTATGGCTACACCTTC. It specifies CASSHMTGVDYGYTF.

This clone turned up a few times. This chain links TRBV7-9 with TRBJ2-1, with 7 nucleotides matching TRBD2. Unmatched junction bases numbered 9, after V lost 1 base and J lost 3 bases. From germline, CDR1 is SEHNR and CDR2 FQNEAQ (reference sequence). The CDR3 spans 17 residues. CDR3 protein: CASSLVYEERGYNEQFF. In DNA, the CDR3 is TGTGCCAGCAGCTTAGTATACGAGGAGCGGGGCTACAATGAGCAGTTCTTC.

The genes are TRBV7-2 and TRBJ2-2; 10 positions match TRBD1. The CDR3 has 14 amino acids. Germline CDR1 SGHTA, CDR2 FQGNSA. V lost 6 bases, J lost 6 bases, and 4 bases stayed unmatched. In DNA form, the CDR3 reads TGTGCCAGCAGTCAGGACAGGGGGGCCGGGGAGCTGTTTTTT. Translating gives CASSQDRGAGELFF.

This chain uses TRBV7-8 with TRBJ2-5, with D unclear. The CDR3 contains 14 residues. Deletions cut 2 bases from V and 0 bases from J, with 7 bases between. Germline CDR1 is SGHVS and CDR2 is FQNEAQ. Here the CDR3 DNA reads TGTGCCAGCAGCTTAAGCACAGACCAAGAGACCCAGTACTTC. Its protein product is CASSLSTDQETQYF.

The DNA of the CDR3 is TGTGCCAGCAGCACTCCGGGGACAGTAGACACAGATACGCAGTATTTT. Protein product: CASSTPGTVDTDTQYF. The chain carries TRBV5-4 and TRBJ2-3, with TRBD1 identical over 7 bases. Trimming at V came to 4 bases and at J to 2 bases, leaving 10 bases not matched to a gene. The CDR3 is 16 residues long. Germline V gives CDR1 SGHNT, CDR2 YYREEE (reference sequence). The full variable domain, rest sourced from reference TRBV5-4 and TRBJ2-3, is ETGVTQSPTHLIKTRGQQVTLRCSSQSGHNTVSWYQQALGQGPQFIFQYYREEENGRGNFPPRFSGLQFPNYSSELNVNALELDDSALYLCASSTPGTVDTDTQYFGPGTRLTVL.

The chain carries TRBV29-1 and TRBJ2-6; no clear D. Per the germline V gene, CDR1 is SQVTM and CDR2 is ANQGSEA. This CDR3 is 13 amino acids long. V gave up 4 bases and J gave up 4 bases, with 8 bases separating them. CDR3 region: CSVGVSGANVLTF. In nucleotides, the CDR3 is TGCAGCGTTGGGGTTTCCGGGGCCAACGTCCTGACTTTC.

This sequence joins TRBV28 and TRBJ1-2; TRBD1 matches 9 bases. CDR1 MDHEN and CDR2 SYDVKM come from the germline V gene. The CDR3 contains 16 residues. J lost 2 bases, V lost 6 bases, and 10 bases had no gene match. The CDR3 protein is CASRHPLGQGNYGYTF. The CDR3 DNA reads TGTGCCAGCAGGCACCCCTTGGGACAGGGAAACTATGGCTACACCTTC.

The rearrangement uses TRBV6-1 and TRBJ1-1; 12 bases are a match to TRBD1. Germline loops: CDR1 MNHNS, CDR2 SASEGT. The CDR3 sequence is 12 residues long. V shed 6 bases, J shed 11 bases, and the junction held 4 bases outside the gene matches. The CDR3 spells CASSRDRGLAFF. Here the CDR3 DNA reads TGTGCCAGCAGCCGGGACAGGGGGCTTGCTTTCTTT.

The CDR3 protein is CASSVGQGIDTEAFF. The CDR3 nucleotides read TGTGCCAGCAGTGTGGGACAGGGGATCGACACTGAAGCTTTCTTT. The chain couples TRBV6-6 to TRBJ1-1; 10 bases are a match to TRBD1. The junction had 6 bases not matched to a gene; V was cut back by 5 bases and J by 3 bases. The CDR3 length is 15 residues. Germline V gene lookup returns CDR1 MNHNY and CDR2 SVGAGI (reference sequence).

This clone has more than one count but fewer than ten. The V call is TRBV18, the J call TRBJ1-5; a weak D match, TRBD1 (5 bases). V lost 2 bases and J lost 5, with 13 bases in between. Looked up from germline, CDR1 is KGHSH and CDR2 is LQKENI. The CDR3 consists of 15 residues. Here the CDR3 reads CASSPIQGVDQPQHF. CDR3 DNA sequence: TGTGCCAGCTCACCAATCCAGGGAGTCGATCAGCCCCAGCATTTT.

The V call is TRBV2, the J call TRBJ2-1; D not certain. The CDR3 sequence is 13 residues long. The germline gives CDR1 SNHLY, CDR2 FYNNEI. Trimming shortened V by 7 bases and J by 7 bases, and 14 bases separated the two germline ends. CDR3 nucleotide sequence: TGTGCCAGCACCTTCCAATTGGAGAATGAGCAGTTCTTC. Amino acid sequence: CASTFQLENEQFF.

The J gene is TRBJ1-1, the V gene TRBV30; tentatively, D is TRBD1 (6 bases). CDR3 size: 15 residues. The germline gives CDR1 GTSNPN, CDR2 SVGIG (reference sequence). Between the trimmed V and J ends, which lost 4 bases and 1 base, there was a span of 16 bases. In DNA form, the CDR3 reads TGTGCCTGGAATATAGGGGGGCCGGGGAACACTGAAGCTTTCTTT. It translates to CAWNIGGPGNTEAFF.

The chain carries TRBV7-9 and TRBJ1-6; TRBD1 is a possible D gene (5 bases). Germline assignment: CDR1 SEHNR and CDR2 FQNEAQ (reference sequence). The CDR3 totals 14 residues. With 1 base removed from V and 8 bases from J, the gap between germline ends came to 9 bases. The CDR3, as DNA: TGTGCCAGCAGCTTAGAGACAGTCGATTCACCCCTCCACTTT. Protein sequence: CASSLETVDSPLHF. The variable domain in full, completed from reference TRBV7-9 and TRBJ1-6, reads DTGVSQNPRHKITKRGQNVTFRCDPISEHNRLYWYRQTLGQGPEFLTYFQNEAQLEKSRLLSDRFSAERPKGSFSTLEIQRTEQGDSAMYLCASSLETVDSPLHFGNGTRLTVT.

The chain combines TRBV24-1 with TRBJ2-1; D perhaps matches TRBD1 (7 bases). Germline CDR1 KGHDR, CDR2 SFDVKD. V dropped 4 bases and J dropped 5 bases, with 17 bases sitting between them. The CDR3 is 16 amino acids. CDR3 region: CATSETGAGTDNEQFF. The CDR3 DNA reads as TGTGCCACCAGTGAAACAGGGGCGGGAACGGACAATGAGCAGTTCTTC.

This clone came up a few times. The chain is built from TRBV3-1 (or the pseudogene TRBV3-2) and TRBJ2-1, with 13 bases matching TRBD2. Trimming at V came to 6 bases and at J to 10 bases, leaving 12 bases not matched to a gene. Germline CDR1 is LGHDT and CDR2 is YNNKEL (reference sequence). The CDR3 consists of 16 residues. The CDR3 DNA reads as TGTGCCAGCAGTATGACTAGCGGGGGGAAGGCAAGCGAGCAGTTCTTC. Amino acid sequence: CASSMTSGGKASEQFF.

The genes are TRBV11-2 and TRBJ2-7; D unresolved. CDR1 is SGHAT, CDR2 FQNNGV, per germline. The CDR3 contains 17 residues. V was trimmed by 0 bases and J by 0 bases, leaving 15 bases between them. CDR3 loop: CASSLDGGQSSSYEQYV. CDR3 bases: TGTGCCAGCAGCTTAGATGGCGGTCAGTCGAGCTCCTACGAGCAGTACGTC.

This clone was observed a few times. The chain is built from TRBV5-1 and TRBJ2-3, with 8 bases aligning to TRBD2. The CDR3 loop spans 17 amino acids. The germline CDR1 and CDR2 sequences are SGHRS and YFSETQ. V gave up 2 bases and J gave up 5 bases; unmatched junction bases: 13. This CDR3 reads CASSFTAGGSLRDTQYF. CDR3 sequence (DNA): TGCGCCAGCAGCTTTACTGCGGGGGGTTCTCTGCGAGATACGCAGTATTTT.

The V call is TRBV4-3, the J call TRBJ2-1; 9 bases match TRBD2. V lost 0 bases, J lost 2 bases, and 2 bases stayed unmatched. Germline CDR1 and CDR2: LGHNA and YSLEER. The CDR3 totals 16 residues. CDR3 sequence reads: CASSQEGGGAYNEQFF. The DNA of the CDR3 is TGCGCCAGCAGCCAAGAGGGCGGGGGGGCCTACAATGAGCAGTTCTTC.

The chain combines TRBV18 with TRBJ1-5, with unresolved D. V shed 6 bases and J shed 0 bases, with 9 bases lying between them. The germline V gene encodes CDR1 KGHSH and CDR2 LQKENI. The CDR3 consists of 14 residues. The CDR3 reads CASSEDYSNQPQHF. The DNA for the CDR3 is TGTGCCAGCTCGGAGGATTATAGCAATCAGCCCCAGCATTTT.

The rearrangement links TRBV5-1 to TRBJ2-5; D is uncertain. Trimming stripped 0 bases from V and 2 bases from J, with 11 bases between. This CDR3 comprises 15 residues. From germline, CDR1 is SGHRS and CDR2 YFSETQ. The CDR3 spells CASSLVPESQETQYF. CDR3 in DNA: TGCGCCAGCAGCTTGGTTCCAGAAAGTCAAGAGACCCAGTACTTC. The whole variable domain, filled in from reference TRBV5-1 and TRBJ2-5, reads KAGVTQTPRYLIKTRGQQVTLSCSPISGHRSVSWYQQTPGQGLQFLFEYFSETQRNKGNFPGRFSGRQFSNSRSEMNVSTLELGDSALYLCASSLVPESQETQYFGPGTRLLVL.

The J gene is TRBJ1-1, the V gene TRBV6-5; tentatively, D is TRBD1 (6 bases). Germline V CDR1 and CDR2: MNHEY, SVGAGI. The CDR3 contains 13 residues. V was cut by 6 bases and J by 0 bases, with 8 bases left in between. The CDR3 sequence is CASRRTVNTEAFF. For the CDR3, the DNA is TGTGCCAGCAGACGGACAGTGAACACTGAAGCTTTCTTT.

The CDR3 here is CASSHGTYGYTF. CDR3 in DNA: TGTGCCAGCAGCCACGGGACCTATGGCTACACCTTC. This rearrangement joins TRBV6-4 to TRBJ1-2; D possibly corresponds to TRBD1 (5 bases). Germline V gene sequence: CDR1 MRHNA, CDR2 SNTAGT. The CDR3 contains 12 residues. With 6 bases removed from V and 4 bases from J, the gap between germline ends came to 9 bases.

The DNA for the CDR3 is TGTGCCAGCAGATCCGACGCCAGCATTAACACTGAAGCTTTCTTT. Amino acids: CASRSDASINTEAFF. The J gene is TRBJ1-1, the V gene TRBV27; D gene ambiguous. This CDR3 is built from 15 residues. Germline V lookup: CDR1 MNHEY, CDR2 SMNVEV (reference sequence). V was shortened by 6 bases and J by 2 bases, with 16 bases between the two germline ends.